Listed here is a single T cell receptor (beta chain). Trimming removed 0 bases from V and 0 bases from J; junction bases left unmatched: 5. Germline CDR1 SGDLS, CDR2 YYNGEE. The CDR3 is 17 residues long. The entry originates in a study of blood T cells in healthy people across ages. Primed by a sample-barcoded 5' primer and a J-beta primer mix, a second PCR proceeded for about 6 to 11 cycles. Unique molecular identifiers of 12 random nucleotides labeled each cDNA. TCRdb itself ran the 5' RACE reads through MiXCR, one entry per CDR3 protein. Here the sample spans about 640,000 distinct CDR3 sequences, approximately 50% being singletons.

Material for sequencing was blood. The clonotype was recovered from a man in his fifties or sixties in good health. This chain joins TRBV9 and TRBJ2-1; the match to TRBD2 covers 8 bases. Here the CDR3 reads CASSVAGSGISYNEQFF. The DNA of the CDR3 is TGTGCCAGCAGCGTAGCGGGTAGCGGGATCTCCTACAATGAGCAGTTCTTC. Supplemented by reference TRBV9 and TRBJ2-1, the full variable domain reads DSGVTQTPKHLITATGQRVTLRCSPRSGDLSVYWYQQSLDQGLQFLIQYYNGEERAKGNILERFSAQQFPDLHSELNLSSLELGDSALYFCASSVAGSGISYNEQFFGPGTRLTVL.